Following are 18 T cell receptor beta chains from one sample sequenced in a study of identical twins. TCRdb called the 5' RACE reads again in MiXCR, with one record for every CDR3 protein. The sample includes 250,000 to 350,000 distinct CDR3 sequences, 8% to 9.5% of them seen just once. This same sample was also part of a study on yellow fever vaccine responses in identical twins.

The sample comprised CD8+ T cells sorted from blood. Receptors originate from a woman younger than 30 in good health.

This clonotype has at least ten counts. The chain employs TRBV5-1 and TRBJ1-1, with a weak D call TRBD1 (6 bases). The CDR3 has 15 residues. V lost 0 bases and J 1 base, leaving 10 bases between the germline ends. CDR1 SGHRS and CDR2 YFSETQ come from the germline V gene. This CDR3 reads CASSLGQATNTEAFF. The CDR3 nucleotides are TGCGCCAGCAGCTTGGGACAGGCGACGAACACTGAAGCTTTCTTT. The full variable domain, completed using reference TRBV5-1 and TRBJ1-1, is KAGVTQTPRYLIKTRGQQVTLSCSPISGHRSVSWYQQTPGQGLQFLFEYFSETQRNKGNFPGRFSGRQFSNSRSEMNVSTLELGDSALYLCASSLGQATNTEAFFGQGTRLTVV.

This clonotype was recorded a few times. The CDR3 DNA follows: TGTGCCACCAGTGATTTTGGATCGGGGGAAGAGACCCAGTACTTC. Amino acid sequence: CATSDFGSGEETQYF. The genes are TRBV24-1 and TRBJ2-5; D is perhaps TRBD2 (6 bases). The CDR3 contains 15 residues. V shed 1 base and J shed 3 bases, with 11 bases lying between them. The germline gives CDR1 KGHDR, CDR2 SFDVKD.

This clonotype was detected only a few times. The rearrangement uses TRBV11-2 and TRBJ2-5; TRBD2 aligns across 8 bases. The CDR3 covers 19 residues. CDR1 is SGHAT and CDR2 is FQNNGV in the germline V gene. Trimming at V came to 4 bases and at J to 7 bases, leaving 23 bases not matched to a gene. The CDR3 here is CASSSDWREVLGFKGTQYF. The CDR3 DNA is TGTGCCAGCAGCTCAGACTGGCGGGAGGTCCTGGGTTTTAAGGGGACCCAGTACTTC.

In this sample, this clonotype turned up many times. This chain links TRBV27 with TRBJ2-7; D perhaps matches TRBD2 (5 bases). Germline V gene sequence: CDR1 MNHEY, CDR2 SMNVEV (reference sequence). The CDR3 is 13 residues long. Trimming pared 2 bases from V and 7 bases from J, leaving 12 bases between. CDR3 loop: CASSLLGSEEQYF. The CDR3 coding sequence is TGTGCCAGCAGTTTACTTGGTAGCGAGGAGCAGTACTTC.

This clonotype was observed at least ten times. The chain carries TRBV7-6 and TRBJ1-5; 12 bases align to TRBD1. From germline, CDR1 is SGHVS and CDR2 FNYEAQ. The ends lost 4 bases at V and 5 bases at J; junction bases unmatched: 6. This CDR3 comprises 16 residues. In DNA form, the CDR3 reads TGTGCCAGCAGCTCAGACGGGACAGGGGGCCATCAGCCCCAGCATTTT. Its translation is CASSSDGTGGHQPQHF.

This sequence joins TRBV29-1 and TRBJ2-4, with D perhaps matching TRBD1 (6 bases). Germline V gene lookup returns CDR1 SQVTM and CDR2 ANQGSEA. The V and J ends lost 4 bases and 0 bases respectively, with 19 bases between them. The CDR3 extends over 17 amino acids. The CDR3 nucleotides are TGCAGCGTTGTAGTATTAGACAGGTCCTTAGCCAAAAACATTCAGTACTTC. As protein: CSVVVLDRSLAKNIQYF.

This clonotype came up many times. The chain has TRBV27 and TRBJ2-7, with TRBD1 as a possible D gene (7 bases). Between the trimmed V and J ends, which lost 5 bases and 5 bases, there was a span of 16 bases. Germline V gene lookup returns CDR1 MNHEY and CDR2 SMNVEV (reference sequence). The CDR3 spans 14 residues. The CDR3 bases are TGTGCCAGCAGTATCCAGGGGGGATTTGACGAGCAGTACTTC. Encoded protein: CASSIQGGFDEQYF.

This clonotype was counted between two and nine times. This chain uses TRBV12-3 or TRBV12-4 with TRBJ2-7, with D possibly being TRBD2 (7 bases). Trimming left V 6 bases short and J 2 bases short, with 14 bases between. This CDR3 comprises 14 residues. Here the CDR3 reads CASSWGGAPYEQYF. The CDR3 DNA reads as TGTGCCAGCAGCTGGGGGGGGGCCCCCTACGAGCAGTACTTC.

This clonotype was observed a few times. V is TRBV28 and J is TRBJ1-1; 7 nucleotides agree with TRBD1. Germline loops: CDR1 MDHEN, CDR2 SYDVKM. This CDR3 contains 13 residues. The ends lost 6 bases at V and 3 bases at J; junction bases unmatched: 4. CDR3 DNA: TGTGCCAGCAGACCCGGACAGGACACTGAAGCTTTCTTT. Amino acid sequence: CASRPGQDTEAFF.

This clonotype has a count of ten or more. The gene calls are TRBV29-1 and TRBJ2-1; maybe TRBD2 (5 bases). This CDR3 region has 15 residues. Germline CDR1 and CDR2: SQVTM and ANQGSEA. The V end lost 4 bases, the J end lost 1 base, and 14 bases lay between the germline ends. CDR3 sequence: CSVVPWRVSYNEQFF. CDR3 nucleotides: TGCAGCGTTGTTCCGTGGCGGGTTTCCTACAATGAGCAGTTCTTC.

In its sample, this clonotype was seen many times. The chain joins TRBV9 to TRBJ2-3, with TRBD1 matching over 7 bases. Germline values: CDR1 SGDLS, CDR2 YYNGEE. V lost 3 bases and J lost 2; bases outside the gene matches: 6. The CDR3 runs to 15 residues. The CDR3 region is CASSATGFVTDTQYF. The CDR3 DNA reads as TGTGCCAGCAGCGCGACAGGGTTCGTCACAGATACGCAGTATTTT.

This clonotype appeared many times. V is TRBV6-6 and J is TRBJ2-7; TRBD2 might be the D (5 bases). CDR1 is MNHNY, CDR2 SVGAGI, per germline (reference sequence). The V end lost 6 bases, the J end lost 7 bases, and 16 bases lay between the germline ends. The length of the CDR3 is 13 residues. CDR3 in DNA: TGTGCCAGCAGCTCTGGACGACTACAGGAGCAGTACTTC. It yields the protein CASSSGRLQEQYF.

This clonotype was seen only a few times. The chain has TRBV4-2 and TRBJ2-7; 12 nucleotides agree with TRBD2. J was trimmed by 6 bases and V by 0 bases; bases with no gene match: 6. The CDR3 covers 16 residues. CDR1 is LGHNA, CDR2 YNFKEQ, per germline. The CDR3 here is CASSQEILAGGGEQYF. The CDR3, as DNA: TGTGCCAGCAGCCAAGAAATACTAGCGGGAGGTGGCGAGCAGTACTTC.

This chain connects TRBV2 to TRBJ1-5; TRBD1 matches at 8 bases. Per the germline V gene, CDR1 is SNHLY and CDR2 is FYNNEI. The CDR3 is 17 residues long. The V and J ends lost 1 base and 2 bases, in that order; junction bases with no gene match: 7. Here the CDR3 reads CASSEGTGGRGNQPQHF. The DNA for the CDR3 is TGTGCCAGCAGTGAAGGAACAGGGGGTAGGGGCAATCAGCCCCAGCATTTT.

In its sample, this clonotype was seen many times. The CDR3 loop is CASSPGTGGNQPQHF. CDR3 in DNA: TGCGCCAGCAGCCCCGGGACAGGGGGTAATCAGCCCCAGCATTTT. The genes are TRBV4-3 and TRBJ1-5; 11 bases agree with TRBD1. The length of the CDR3 is 15 residues. Germline values: CDR1 LGHNA, CDR2 YSLEER. The V and J ends lost 4 bases and 4 bases, in that order; junction bases with no gene match: 3.

Many counts were recorded for this clonotype. The chain is built from TRBV5-4 and TRBJ2-1; D is perhaps TRBD1 or TRBD2 (5 bases each). This CDR3 comprises 14 residues. The germline gives CDR1 SGHNT, CDR2 YYREEE (reference sequence). The V end lost 3 bases, the J end lost 9 bases, and 16 bases lay between the germline ends. CDR3 sequence (DNA): TGTGCCAGCAGCTCCCCAGGGATCGGACTTGAGCAGTTCTTC. Protein sequence: CASSSPGIGLEQFF.

This clonotype occurred a few times. The rearrangement joins TRBV7-9 to TRBJ1-6; D remains ambiguous. Germline loops: CDR1 SEHNR, CDR2 FQNEAQ (reference sequence). Trimming stripped 4 bases from V and 5 bases from J, with 9 bases between. The length of the CDR3 is 14 residues. The CDR3 DNA reads as TGTGCCAGCAGCTCAACGTTGGATAATTCACCCCTCCACTTT. Amino acid sequence: CASSSTLDNSPLHF.

CDR3 sequence: CASTLTGFNTEAFF. In DNA form, the CDR3 reads TGTGCCAGTACTTTGACAGGCTTTAACACTGAAGCTTTCTTT. This sequence joins TRBV19 and TRBJ1-1; tentatively, D is TRBD1 (6 bases). V was cut by 7 bases and J by 2 bases, with 14 bases left in between. The length of the CDR3 is 14 residues. Germline V gene data show CDR1 as LNHDA and CDR2 as SQIVND (reference sequence).